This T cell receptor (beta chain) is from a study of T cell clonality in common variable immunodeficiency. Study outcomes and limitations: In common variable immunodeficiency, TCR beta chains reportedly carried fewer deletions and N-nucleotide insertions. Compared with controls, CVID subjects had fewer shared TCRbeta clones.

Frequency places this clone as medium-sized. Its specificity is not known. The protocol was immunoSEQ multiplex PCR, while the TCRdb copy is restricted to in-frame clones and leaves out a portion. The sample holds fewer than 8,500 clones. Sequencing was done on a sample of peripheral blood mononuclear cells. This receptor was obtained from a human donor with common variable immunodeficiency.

The part of the CDR3 DNA that was read is TGCGCCAGCAGTTCTAGAGGTGACACAGATACG. This translates into CASSSRGDTDT. The whole CDR3 protein reads CASSSRGDTDTQYF. This chain joins TRBV5-1 and TRBJ2-3; D remains ambiguous. The sequence runs out 3 residues before the end of the CDR3; the remainder is reconstructed from the germline J gene. Germline CDR1 and CDR2: SGHRS and YFSETQ. The CDR3 is 14 amino acids. V was pared by 5 bases and J by 2 bases, with 12 bases between.